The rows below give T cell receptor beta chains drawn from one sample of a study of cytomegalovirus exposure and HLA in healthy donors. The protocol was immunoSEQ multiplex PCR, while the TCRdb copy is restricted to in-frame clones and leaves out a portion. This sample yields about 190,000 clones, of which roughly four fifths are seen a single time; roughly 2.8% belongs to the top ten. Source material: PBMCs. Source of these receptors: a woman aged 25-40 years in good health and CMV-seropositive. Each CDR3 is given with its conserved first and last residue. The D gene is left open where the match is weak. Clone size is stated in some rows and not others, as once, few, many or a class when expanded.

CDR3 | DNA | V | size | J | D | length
CASSLAANNEQFF | TGCGCCAGCAGCTTGGCCGCGAACAATGAGCAGTTCTTC | TRBV5-1 | . | TRBJ2-1 | . | 13
CASSLRTQGARTEAFF | TGTGCCAGCAGTTTGCGGACACAGGGGGCGCGAACTGAAGCTTTCTTT | TRBV28 | . | TRBJ1-1 | TRBD1 | 16
CASSVQGQVGELFF | TGTGCCAGCAGTGTACAGGGGCAAGTCGGGGAGCTGTTTTTT | TRBV6-5 | . | TRBJ2-2 | TRBD1 | 14
CASTGTVGGNQPQHF | TGTGCCAGCACCGGGACAGTAGGCGGCAATCAGCCCCAGCATTTT | TRBV6-6 | few | TRBJ1-5 | TRBD1 | 15
CASSLVLVPAGVNTQYF | TGTGCCAGCAGCTTGGTTTTGGTTCCAGCGGGAGTGAATACGCAGTATTTT | TRBV5-5 | . | TRBJ2-3 | TRBD2 | 17
CATSREGGPYEQYF | TGTGCCACCAGCAGGGAAGGGGGTCCCTACGAGCAGTACTTC | TRBV15 | . | TRBJ2-7 | . | 14
CASSLNRAAGNTIYF | TGTGCCAGCAGCTTAAACAGGGCTGCTGGAAACACCATATATTTT | TRBV13 | . | TRBJ1-3 | . | 15
CASFPGTGFITGELFF | TGTGCCAGTTTTCCCGGGACAGGGTTTATCACCGGGGAGCTGTTTTTT | TRBV19 | . | TRBJ2-2 | TRBD1 | 16
CASSVSEQGWTSGRPAEQYF | TGTGCCAGCAGCGTTAGTGAACAGGGCTGGACTAGCGGGAGGCCCGCCGAGCAGTACTTC | TRBV9 | . | TRBJ2-7 | TRBD2 | 20
CASSQPDYQETQYF | TGCGCCAGCAGCCAACCCGACTACCAAGAGACCCAGTACTTC | TRBV4-1 | few | TRBJ2-5 | . | 14
CASSLEGIEQFF | TGCGCCAGCAGCCTCGAGGGTATTGAGCAGTTCTTC | TRBV5-1 | . | TRBJ2-1 | . | 12
CASSQESRTSVSYEQYF | TGTGCCAGCAGCCAAGAAAGTAGGACTAGCGTCTCCTACGAGCAGTACTTC | TRBV4-2 | few | TRBJ2-7 | TRBD2 | 17
CASSRGTSGIQQFF | TGTGCCAGTAGTAGAGGGACTAGCGGGATCCAGCAGTTCTTC | TRBV19 | . | TRBJ2-1 | TRBD2 | 14
CASSLGSGDYNEQFF | TGTGCCAGCAGTTTAGGGAGCGGGGACTACAATGAGCAGTTCTTC | TRBV28 | . | TRBJ2-1 | TRBD2 | 15
CASSLTSTDTQYF | TGTGCCAGCAGTTTAACTAGCACAGATACGCAGTATTTT | TRBV28 | . | TRBJ2-3 | . | 13
CASSLTERVTGELFF | TGTGCCAGCAGTTTGACAGAAAGAGTTACCGGGGAGCTGTTTTTT | TRBV28 | . | TRBJ2-2 | . | 15
CASSFGVTPDEQYF | TGCGCCAGCAGCTTCGGAGTAACCCCCGACGAGCAGTACTTC | TRBV5-1 | . | TRBJ2-7 | . | 14
CASTQGGGSRDTEAFF | TGTGCCAGCACCCAAGGCGGAGGGTCAAGGGACACTGAAGCTTTCTTT | TRBV2 | few | TRBJ1-1 | . | 16
CASSHRQGSESEKLFF | TGTGCCAGCAGTCACAGACAGGGCTCGGAGAGTGAAAAACTGTTTTTT | TRBV28 | few | TRBJ1-4 | TRBD1 | 16
CASLAGNNEQFF | TGTGCCAGCCTAGCGGGGAACAATGAGCAGTTCTTC | TRBV5-8 | . | TRBJ2-1 | TRBD2 | 12
CASSPTTAVNEKLFF | TGTGCCAGCAGCCCGACGACAGCTGTTAATGAAAAACTGTTTTTT | TRBV9 | . | TRBJ1-4 | . | 15
CASSPTGQGENEQFF | TGTGCCAGCAGTCCAACGGGACAGGGAGAGAATGAGCAGTTCTTC | TRBV28 | . | TRBJ2-1 | TRBD1 | 15
CASSLDLGGQIYEQYF | TGTGCCAGCAGCTTAGATCTAGGAGGACAGATCTACGAGCAGTACTTC | TRBV11-3 | . | TRBJ2-7 | . | 16
CASSTQDRGKTNEKLFF | TGTGCCAGTAGTACCCAGGACAGGGGGAAAACTAATGAAAAACTGTTTTTT | TRBV19 | . | TRBJ1-4 | TRBD1 | 17
CASSPPGRGGAYEQYF | TGTGCCAGCTCACCACCGGGAAGGGGGGGCGCCTACGAGCAGTACTTC | TRBV18 | . | TRBJ2-7 | . | 16
CASSQDGLAGETYLSYEQYF | TGTGCCAGCAGCCAAGATGGACTAGCGGGAGAGACCTACCTCTCCTACGAGCAGTACTTC | TRBV4-2 | . | TRBJ2-7 | TRBD2 | 20
CASSPAEAQQYF | TGCGCCAGCAGTCCAGCCGAGGCTCAGCAGTACTTC | TRBV23-1 | once | TRBJ2-7 | . | 12
CASRQGPFTYEQYF | TGTGCCAGCAGGCAGGGGCCTTTCACCTACGAGCAGTACTTC | TRBV27 | few | TRBJ2-7 | . | 14
CASSLRDQETQYF | TGTGCCAGCAGTTTGAGGGATCAAGAGACCCAGTACTTC | TRBV6-4 | . | TRBJ2-5 | . | 13
CASSKGPWEGRNEQFF | TGTGCCAGCAGCAAAGGGCCCTGGGAGGGACGCAATGAGCAGTTCTTC | TRBV21-1 | once | TRBJ2-1 | . | 16
CASRTAASLYGYTF | TGTGCCAGTAGGACCGCGGCGAGCCTCTATGGCTACACCTTC | TRBV19 | . | TRBJ1-2 | . | 14
CASSQEGGADDEQFF | TGCGCCAGCAGCCAAGAAGGAGGAGCCGACGATGAGCAGTTCTTC | TRBV4-1 | . | TRBJ2-1 | . | 15
CASSVGSLNTGELFF | TGTGCCAGCAGCGTCGGGTCTTTGAACACCGGGGAGCTGTTTTTT | TRBV9 | . | TRBJ2-2 | . | 15
CASSPDSGRYNEQFF | TGTGCCAGCAGCCCCGATAGCGGGAGATACAATGAGCAGTTCTTC | TRBV7-9 | . | TRBJ2-1 | TRBD2 | 15
CASSATGSSNQPQHF | TGTGCCAGTAGCGCGACAGGGTCTAGCAATCAGCCCCAGCATTTT | TRBV19 | . | TRBJ1-5 | TRBD1 | 15